A single sample gave rise to the 5 T cell receptor beta chains below, sequenced in a study of control samples from healthy donors and cancer patients. Sequenced by immunoSEQ multiplex PCR; TCRdb stores in-frame clones only, minus some. The sample yields tens of thousands of clones, roughly nine tenths seen once. Specimen: blood. These receptors were obtained from a woman aged 25 to 39 in good health.

V is TRBV3-1 (or the pseudogene TRBV3-2) and J is TRBJ1-2; D might be TRBD1 (5 bases). Germline CDR1 and CDR2: LGHDT and YNNKEL (reference sequence). V dropped 5 bases and J dropped 6 bases, with 7 bases sitting between them. The CDR3 totals 11 residues. The CDR3 nucleotides read TGTGCCAGCAGCTTCAGGGATGGCTACACCTTC. This sequence encodes CASSFRDGYTF.

V is TRBV19 and J is TRBJ1-5; D gene ambiguous. V dropped 3 bases and J dropped 0 bases, with 9 bases sitting between them. This CDR3 has 15 residues. Germline V CDR1 and CDR2: LNHDA, SQIVND (reference sequence). Here the CDR3 DNA reads TGTGCCAGTAGTATCTTCTCTGGTAGCAATCAGCCCCAGCATTTT. Its protein product is CASSIFSGSNQPQHF.

The rearrangement links TRBV7-8 to TRBJ2-2; 8 bases are a match to TRBD2. The CDR3 loop spans 17 amino acids. Per the germline V gene, CDR1 is SGHVS and CDR2 is FQNEAQ. J gave up 7 bases and V 1 base, and 11 bases lay outside the gene matches. The CDR3 is CASSLERELQFSGELFF. DNA of the CDR3: TGTGCCAGCAGCTTAGAGCGGGAGCTTCAATTCAGCGGGGAGCTGTTTTTT.

The sample holds one count of this clone. The V call is TRBV6-2 or TRBV6-3, the J call TRBJ2-1; 14 bases match TRBD2. V was clipped by 2 bases and J by 8 bases; unmatched bases: 5. The CDR3 spans 16 residues. CDR1 is MNHEY and CDR2 is SVGEGT in the germline V gene. CDR3 sequence reads: CASSYTGTSGRHEQFF. CDR3 coding DNA: TGTGCCAGCAGTTACACCGGGACTAGCGGGAGACATGAGCAGTTCTTC.

This chain links TRBV2 with TRBJ1-2, with TRBD1 identical over 7 bases. V shed 8 bases, J shed 2 bases, and the junction held 8 bases outside the gene matches. Per the germline V gene, CDR1 is SNHLY and CDR2 is FYNNEI. This CDR3 comprises 14 residues. CDR3 in amino acids: CASRDIGGNYGYTF. CDR3 DNA: TGTGCCAGCCGGGATATAGGGGGCAACTATGGCTACACCTTC.